This TCR beta chain was identified during a study of blood T cell repertoires in COVID-19. Study as a whole: Samples representing acute and convalescent COVID-19 were sourced from the United States, Italy and Spain. T cells, B-cell-depleted T cells, or PBMCs provided the cDNA or gDNA that served as material.

The authors' processing: Estimation of nucleated cell counts relied on the amplification of reference gene primers. Data came from immunoSEQ multiplex PCR; TCRdb stores just in-frame clones and leaves some out. That table is the source of V, J and clone size, and D and trimming were worked out from the DNA. Here the sample spans about 140,000 clones, more than 60% being singletons. Unmatched junction bases numbered 7, after V lost 5 bases and J lost 4 bases. Germline V lookup: CDR1 SNHLY, CDR2 FYNNEI. CDR3 length: 14 residues. V and J are TRBV2 and TRBJ2-7, with 8 positions matching TRBD2. The sequenced sample consisted of peripheral blood. The sequence came from a middle-aged man with acute or convalescent COVID-19. The CDR3 reads CASSSREGKYEQYF. Written as DNA, the CDR3 is TGTGCCAGCAGTAGCCGGGAGGGCAAGTACGAGCAGTACTTC.